These T cell receptor beta chains were read from a single sample in a study of blood T cell repertoires in COVID-19. Using immunoSEQ multiplex PCR, the repertoire was profiled, and TCRdb retains in-frame clones only, with some absent. The sample lists 250,000 to 300,000 clones, less than 90% occurring once. Sequencing was performed on peripheral blood. These receptors originate from a man aged 55 to 70 who had recovered from COVID-19. Each CDR3 is given with its conserved first and last residue. A D gene is named only where the DNA matches it firmly. A row's size may be missing; if present it is once, few, many or a size class.

J gene,CDR3 length,clone size,V gene,D gene,CDR3 DNA,CDR3 protein
TRBJ2-5,16,NA,TRBV18,TRBD2,TGTGCCAGCTCACCGACTAGCGGGAGTCCCCAAGAGACCCAGTACTTC,CASSPTSGSPQETQYF
TRBJ2-2,16,large,TRBV5-4,TRBD1,TGTGCCAGCAGCCGCAACAGGGGGCAAAACACCGGGGAGCTGTTTTTT,CASSRNRGQNTGELFF
TRBJ2-7,12,NA,TRBV30,NA,TGTGCCTGGAGTAAGCGGCTTTACGAGCAGTACTTC,CAWSKRLYEQYF
TRBJ2-4,15,NA,TRBV9,NA,TGTGCCAGCAGCCAACAGGTCTTCCCCAAAAACATTCAGTACTTC,CASSQQVFPKNIQYF
TRBJ1-1,15,NA,TRBV5-4,NA,TGTGCCAGCAGCTTGGGCGCAGGCCTGAACACTGAAGCTTTCTTT,CASSLGAGLNTEAFF
TRBJ2-3,12,NA,TRBV9,NA,TGTGCCAGCAGCGCCAACACAGATACGCAGTATTTT,CASSANTDTQYF
TRBJ2-7,13,few,TRBV5-4,NA,TGTGCCAGCAGCCGCGTCGGTACTTACGAGCAGTACTTC,CASSRVGTYEQYF
TRBJ2-1,13,NA,TRBV5-8,TRBD2,TGTGCCAGCAGCCGGGGGGGCGGCAATGAGCAGTTCTTC,CASSRGGGNEQFF
TRBJ2-2,16,NA,TRBV18,TRBD1,TGTGCCAGCTCACCACCGGGGACAGCGAACACCGGGGAGCTGTTTTTT,CASSPPGTANTGELFF
TRBJ2-5,16,NA,TRBV3-1/TRBV3-2,TRBD2,TGTGCCAGCAGCCCCCTCGGAGCGGGGGGCCAAGAGACCCAGTACTTC,CASSPLGAGGQETQYF
TRBJ1-5,14,NA,TRBV6-6,NA,TGTGCCAGCAATATGGGGGGGAACAATCAGCCCCAGCATTTT,CASNMGGNNQPQHF
TRBJ1-1,12,NA,TRBV29-1,NA,TGCAGCGCCGACAGGCAGAACACTGAAGCTTTCTTT,CSADRQNTEAFF
TRBJ1-3,13,NA,TRBV6-6,TRBD1,TGTGCCAGCAATCAGGGGGCGCGAGGCACCATATATTTT,CASNQGARGTIYF
TRBJ2-5,15,once,TRBV6-6,NA,TGTGCCAGCAGTCCCCCGCGGGCTTCGGGAGAGACCCAGTACTTC,CASSPPRASGETQYF
TRBJ2-2,15,NA,TRBV6-5,NA,TGTGCCAGCAGTCCGAGAATGGGAGGCACCGGGGAGCTGTTTTTT,CASSPRMGGTGELFF
TRBJ2-5,15,NA,TRBV18,TRBD1,TGTGCCAGCTCACAGGGACAGGGGTTTACTGAGACCCAGTACTTC,CASSQGQGFTETQYF
TRBJ1-4,15,NA,TRBV19,TRBD1,TGTGCCAGTAGTGCCAAACAGGGGACTAATGAAAAACTGTTTTTT,CASSAKQGTNEKLFF
TRBJ2-1,16,NA,TRBV11-2,TRBD2,TGTGCCAGCAGCACCGGACTAGCGGGAGGGTTAAATGAGCAGTTCTTC,CASSTGLAGGLNEQFF
TRBJ2-3,17,NA,TRBV7-9,TRBD2,TGTGCCAGCAGCTTACCCTTTCGACTAGCGGGTTCAGATACGCAGTATTTT,CASSLPFRLAGSDTQYF
TRBJ2-1,14,NA,TRBV30,TRBD2,TGTCACCGCCGTCAGCGGGGGGTTTGCAATGAGCAGTTCTTC,CHRRQRGVCNEQFF
TRBJ2-2,15,NA,TRBV5-1,NA,TGCGCCAGCAGCGCGGAATTTGGGAACACCGGGGAGCTGTTTTTT,CASSAEFGNTGELFF
TRBJ1-1,14,NA,TRBV27,NA,TGTGCCAGCAGTTTACAGGATCCAGCCACTGAAGCTTTCTTT,CASSLQDPATEAFF
TRBJ2-1,15,once,TRBV7-7,TRBD2,TGTGCTAGCAGCTTAGCCAGCGGGGGGGCCAATGAGCAGTTCTTC,CASSLASGGANEQFF
TRBJ2-2,18,NA,TRBV5-5,NA,TGTGCCAGCAGCTTGGTAGCTGGAGGGTTCGCGAACACCGGGGAGCTGTTTTTT,CASSLVAGGFANTGELFF
TRBJ2-1,18,NA,TRBV2,TRBD2,TGTGCCAGTCCCGAAGGAATTAGCGGGAGAGGCGCGAGGAATGAGCAGTTCTTC,CASPEGISGRGARNEQFF
TRBJ2-2,15,NA,TRBV5-1,TRBD2,TGCGCCAGCAGCTCGGGAGGCAAAAACACCGGGGAGCTGTTTTTT,CASSSGGKNTGELFF
TRBJ1-3,14,NA,TRBV30,NA,TGTGCCCTCCTGGACATCTCCTCTGGAAACACCATATATTTT,CALLDISSGNTIYF
TRBJ1-2,11,NA,TRBV9,NA,TGTGCCAGCAGCTCTCGGTATGGCTACACCTTC,CASSSRYGYTF
TRBJ1-1,14,NA,TRBV3-1/TRBV3-2,TRBD1,TGTGCCAGCAGCCAATTAGGGGGCGGCTCTGAAGCTTTCTTT,CASSQLGGGSEAFF
TRBJ1-1,15,NA,TRBV7-2,NA,TGTGCCAGCAACTTAATAGGGGGATGGAGCACTGAAGCTTTCTTT,CASNLIGGWSTEAFF
TRBJ1-5,16,NA,TRBV19,TRBD1,TGTGCCAGTAGTATATCCAGAGGGACAGCCTATCAGCCCCAGCATTTT,CASSISRGTAYQPQHF
TRBJ2-3,16,NA,TRBV9,TRBD2,TGTGCCAGCAGCGTAGCTGCGGGGGTTTCCCACGATACGCAGTATTTT,CASSVAAGVSHDTQYF
TRBJ2-1,15,NA,TRBV19,NA,TGTGCCAGTAGCCATGGAGGGTCTACCTACAATGAGCAGTTCTTC,CASSHGGSTYNEQFF
TRBJ1-3,15,NA,TRBV3-1/TRBV3-2,NA,TGTGCCAGCAGCCAAGACCAGGGCTCCGGAAACACCATATATTTT,CASSQDQGSGNTIYF
TRBJ2-7,15,NA,TRBV5-4,TRBD1,TGTGCCAGCAGCCGCGGACAGGGAAGTAATAACGAGCAGTACTTC,CASSRGQGSNNEQYF
TRBJ2-1,14,few,TRBV24-1,TRBD2,TGTGCCACCAGTGATCGCGGGACTAGCCCTCTTTGGTTCTTC,CATSDRGTSPLWFF
TRBJ2-2,16,NA,TRBV20-1,NA,TGCAGTGCTAGTAGTGTTCAGGGCGTGGGCACCGGGGAGCTGTTTTTT,CSASSVQGVGTGELFF
TRBJ1-2,12,NA,TRBV6-5,NA,TGTGCCAGCAGGGTGCACCAGGGGAAAAACACCTTC,CASRVHQGKNTF
TRBJ1-1,14,once,TRBV6-5,NA,TGTGCCAGCAGAAAGGGAGGGGGTTGGACTGAAGCTTTCTTT,CASRKGGGWTEAFF
TRBJ1-3,16,few,TRBV19,NA,TGTGCCAGTAGCTCCGACTTATTAGGCGTCGGAAACACCATATATTTT,CASSSDLLGVGNTIYF
TRBJ1-2,12,once,TRBV5-1,TRBD1,TGCGCCAGCAGCGGGACAGTTGGTGGCTACACCTTC,CASSGTVGGYTF
TRBJ2-5,17,NA,TRBV5-4,NA,TGTGCCAGCAGCCAAACCGGTCGGCCAGGGATCGGGGAGACCCAGTACTTC,CASSQTGRPGIGETQYF
TRBJ1-6,14,few,TRBV27,NA,TGTGCCAGCAGTTCACGGCGGGGGGGCTCACCCCTCCACTTT,CASSSRRGGSPLHF
TRBJ2-3,16,few,TRBV5-4,NA,TGTGCCAGCAGCTTGGCCATCAGGGCTATCACAGATACGCAGTATTTT,CASSLAIRAITDTQYF
TRBJ1-1,15,few,TRBV6-5,TRBD1,TGTGCCAGCAGTAAGGGCTCCACAGGGGGTACTGAAGCTTTCTTT,CASSKGSTGGTEAFF
TRBJ2-1,15,NA,TRBV15,NA,TGTGCCACCAGCAGAGTGCCCAGAAGTAAAAATGAGCAGTTCTTC,CATSRVPRSKNEQFF
TRBJ2-2,13,NA,TRBV30,NA,TGTGCCTGGAGTGTACGGAGGGCCGGGGAGCTGTTTTTT,CAWSVRRAGELFF
TRBJ1-1,14,NA,TRBV28,NA,TGTGCCAGCAGAGCGAGCGGGTATGGCACTGAAGCTTTCTTT,CASRASGYGTEAFF
TRBJ1-1,14,NA,TRBV6-4,TRBD1,TGTGCCAGCAGCCCCGACAGGGAGAACACTGAAGCTTTCTTT,CASSPDRENTEAFF
TRBJ1-2,14,NA,TRBV28,NA,TGTGCCAGCAGTCCCTCGCGGATCGGCTATGGCTACACCTTC,CASSPSRIGYGYTF
TRBJ2-5,18,NA,TRBV9,TRBD2,TGTGCCAGCAGCGTAGGAGGGACTAGCGGGGGGACGGCAGAGACCCAGTACTTC,CASSVGGTSGGTAETQYF
TRBJ2-1,16,NA,TRBV3-1/TRBV3-2,TRBD2,TGTGCCAGCAGCCCAGGACTAGCGGGAGGATGGGGTGAGCAGTTCTTC,CASSPGLAGGWGEQFF
TRBJ1-2,15,NA,TRBV5-1,TRBD1,TGCGCCAGCAGCTTGGGGGGACAGTTAAACTATGGCTACACCTTC,CASSLGGQLNYGYTF
TRBJ2-7,15,once,TRBV6-5,TRBD2,TGTGCCAGCAGTTACTCAAGCGGGGGGCCGGGGGAGCAGTACTTC,CASSYSSGGPGEQYF